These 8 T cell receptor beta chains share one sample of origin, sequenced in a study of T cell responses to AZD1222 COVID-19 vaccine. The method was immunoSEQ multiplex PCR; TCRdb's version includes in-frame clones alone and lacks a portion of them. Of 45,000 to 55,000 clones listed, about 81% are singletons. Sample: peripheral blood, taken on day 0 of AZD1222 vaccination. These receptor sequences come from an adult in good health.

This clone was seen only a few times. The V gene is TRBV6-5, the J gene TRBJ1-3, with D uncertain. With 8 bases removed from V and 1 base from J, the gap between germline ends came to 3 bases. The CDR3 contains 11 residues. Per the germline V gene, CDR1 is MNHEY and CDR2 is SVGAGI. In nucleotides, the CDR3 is TGTGCCAGCCAGTCTGGAAACACCATATATTTT. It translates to CASQSGNTIYF.

The DNA for the CDR3 is TGTGCCAGCAGCCACGATCCGGGTTTTGGCTACACCTTC. Residues: CASSHDPGFGYTF. The chain carries TRBV3-1 (or the pseudogene TRBV3-2) and TRBJ1-2; D gene unclear. V was shortened by 3 bases and J by 7 bases, with 12 bases between the two germline ends. The CDR3 is 13 amino acids. Germline values: CDR1 LGHDT, CDR2 YNNKEL (reference sequence).

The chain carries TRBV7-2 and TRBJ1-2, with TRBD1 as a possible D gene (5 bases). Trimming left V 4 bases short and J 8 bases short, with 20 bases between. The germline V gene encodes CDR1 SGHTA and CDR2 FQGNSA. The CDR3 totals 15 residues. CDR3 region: CASSYGNNLGDGYTF. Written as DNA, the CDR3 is TGTGCCAGCAGCTACGGAAATAACCTCGGGGACGGCTACACCTTC.

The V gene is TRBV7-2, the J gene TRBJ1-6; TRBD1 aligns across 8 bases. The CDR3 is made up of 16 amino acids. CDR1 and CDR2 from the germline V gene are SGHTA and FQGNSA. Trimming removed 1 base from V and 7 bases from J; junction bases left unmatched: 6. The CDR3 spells CASSLDIRQGNSPLHF. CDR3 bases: TGTGCCAGCAGCTTAGATATAAGACAGGGGAATTCACCCCTCCACTTT.

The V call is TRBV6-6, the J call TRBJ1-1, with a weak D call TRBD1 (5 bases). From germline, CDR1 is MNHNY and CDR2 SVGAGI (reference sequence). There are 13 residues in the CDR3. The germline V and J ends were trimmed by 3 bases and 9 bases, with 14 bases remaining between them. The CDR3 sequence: CASSYSGAMKAFF. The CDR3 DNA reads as TGTGCCAGCAGTTATTCCGGGGCTATGAAAGCTTTCTTT.

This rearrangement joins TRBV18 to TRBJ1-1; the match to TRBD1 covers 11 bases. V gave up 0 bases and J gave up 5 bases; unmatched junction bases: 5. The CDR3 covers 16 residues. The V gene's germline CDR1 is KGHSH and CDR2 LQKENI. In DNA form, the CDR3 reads TGTGCCAGCTCACCACCAATGGGACAGGGGGAGACTGAAGCTTTCTTT. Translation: CASSPPMGQGETEAFF.

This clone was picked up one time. CDR3 amino acids: CASRIRVYSNQPQHF. CDR3 sequence (DNA): TGTGCCAGCAGGATCCGGGTCTATAGCAATCAGCCCCAGCATTTT. The rearrangement links TRBV6-5 to TRBJ1-5; no definite D call. The CDR3 consists of 15 residues. CDR1 is MNHEY and CDR2 is SVGAGI in the germline V gene. Trimming took 6 bases from V and 0 from J, leaving 12 bases between them.

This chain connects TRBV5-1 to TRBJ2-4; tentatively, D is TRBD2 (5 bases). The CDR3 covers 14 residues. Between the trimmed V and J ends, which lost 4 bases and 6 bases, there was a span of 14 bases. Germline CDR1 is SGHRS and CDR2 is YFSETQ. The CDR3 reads CASSPRARGNIQYF. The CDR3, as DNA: TGCGCCAGCAGCCCGAGGGCCCGGGGAAACATTCAGTACTTC.